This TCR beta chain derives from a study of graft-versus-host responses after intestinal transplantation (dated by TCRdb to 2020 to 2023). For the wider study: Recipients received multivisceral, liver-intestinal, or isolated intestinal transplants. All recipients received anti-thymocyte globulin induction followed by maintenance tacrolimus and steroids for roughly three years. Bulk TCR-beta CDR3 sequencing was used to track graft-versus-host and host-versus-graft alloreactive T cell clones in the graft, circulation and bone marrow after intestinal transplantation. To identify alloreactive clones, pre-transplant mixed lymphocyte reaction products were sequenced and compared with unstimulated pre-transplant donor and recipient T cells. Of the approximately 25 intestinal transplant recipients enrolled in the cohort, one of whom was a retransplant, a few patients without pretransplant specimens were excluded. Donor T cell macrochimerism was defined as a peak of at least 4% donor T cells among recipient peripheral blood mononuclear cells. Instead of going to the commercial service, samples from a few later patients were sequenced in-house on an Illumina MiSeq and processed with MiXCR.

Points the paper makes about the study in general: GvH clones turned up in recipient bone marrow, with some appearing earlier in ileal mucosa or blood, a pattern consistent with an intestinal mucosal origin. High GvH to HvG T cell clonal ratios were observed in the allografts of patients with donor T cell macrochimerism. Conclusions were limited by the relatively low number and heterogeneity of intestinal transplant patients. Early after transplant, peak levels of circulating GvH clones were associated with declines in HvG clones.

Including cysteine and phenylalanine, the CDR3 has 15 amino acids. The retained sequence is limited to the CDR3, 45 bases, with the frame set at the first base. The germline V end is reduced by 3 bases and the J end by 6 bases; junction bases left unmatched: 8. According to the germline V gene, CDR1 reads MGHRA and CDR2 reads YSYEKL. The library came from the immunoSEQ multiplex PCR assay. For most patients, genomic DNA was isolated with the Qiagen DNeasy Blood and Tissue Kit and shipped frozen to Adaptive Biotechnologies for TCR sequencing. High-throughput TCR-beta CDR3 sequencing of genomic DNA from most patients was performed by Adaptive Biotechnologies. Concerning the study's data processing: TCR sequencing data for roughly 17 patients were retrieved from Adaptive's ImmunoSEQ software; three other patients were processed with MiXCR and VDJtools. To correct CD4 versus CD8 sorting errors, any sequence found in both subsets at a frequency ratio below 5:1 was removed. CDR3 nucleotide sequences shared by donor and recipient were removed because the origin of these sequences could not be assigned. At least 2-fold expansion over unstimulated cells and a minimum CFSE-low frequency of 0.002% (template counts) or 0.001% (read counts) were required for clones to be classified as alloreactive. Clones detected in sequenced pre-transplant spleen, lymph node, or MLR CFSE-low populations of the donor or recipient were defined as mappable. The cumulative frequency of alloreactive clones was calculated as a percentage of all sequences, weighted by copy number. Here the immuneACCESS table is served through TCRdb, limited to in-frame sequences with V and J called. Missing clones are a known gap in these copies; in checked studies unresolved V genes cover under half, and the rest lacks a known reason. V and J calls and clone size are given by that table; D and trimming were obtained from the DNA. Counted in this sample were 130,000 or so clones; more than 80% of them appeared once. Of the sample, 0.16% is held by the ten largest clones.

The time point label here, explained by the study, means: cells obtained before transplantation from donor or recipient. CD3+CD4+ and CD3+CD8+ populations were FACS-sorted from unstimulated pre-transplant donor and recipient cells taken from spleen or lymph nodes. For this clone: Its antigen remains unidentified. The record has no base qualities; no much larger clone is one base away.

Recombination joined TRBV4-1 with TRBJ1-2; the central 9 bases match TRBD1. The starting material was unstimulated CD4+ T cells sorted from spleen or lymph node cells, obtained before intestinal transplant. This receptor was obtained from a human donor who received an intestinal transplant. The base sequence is TGCGCCAGCAGCCATACAGGGGGCGTTAGGAATGGCTACACCTTC. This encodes CASSHTGGVRNGYTF.